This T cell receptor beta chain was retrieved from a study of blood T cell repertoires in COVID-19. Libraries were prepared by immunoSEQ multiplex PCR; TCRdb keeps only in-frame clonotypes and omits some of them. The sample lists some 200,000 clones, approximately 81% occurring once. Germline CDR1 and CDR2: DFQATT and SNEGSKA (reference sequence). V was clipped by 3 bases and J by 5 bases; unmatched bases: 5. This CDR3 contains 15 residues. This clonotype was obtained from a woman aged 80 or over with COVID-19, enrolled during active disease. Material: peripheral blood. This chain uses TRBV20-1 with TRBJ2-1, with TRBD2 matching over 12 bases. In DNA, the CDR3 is TGCAGTGCTAGTCGCCTAGCGGGGGGGAACAATGAGCAGTTCTTC. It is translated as CSASRLAGGNNEQFF.